This TCR beta chain emerged from a study of T cell responses to AZD1222 COVID-19 vaccine. Study observations and caveats: Reports say nearly half of spike-specific TCRs go after unmutated variant regions. Baseline seropositivity occurred in only six AZD1222 recipients.

This table comes from immunoSEQ multiplex PCR, and its TCRdb copy is limited to in-frame clones, with some not included. The repertoire holds about 110,000 clones, with approximately 89% as singletons. Germline CDR1 reads LGHNA; CDR2 reads YSLEER. The V gene end was trimmed by 0 bases and the J gene end by 2 bases; junction bases not matched to a gene: 9. This CDR3 has 17 residues. Concerning this clone itself: Its antigen remains unknown.

The chain couples TRBV4-3 to TRBJ2-7, with 8 nucleotides matching TRBD1. The sample here was peripheral blood, taken on day 0 of MenACWY control vaccination. This TCR was recovered from an adult in good health. CDR3 protein: CASSQERTGRWAYEQYF. CDR3 nucleotide sequence: TGCGCCAGCAGCCAAGAAAGGACAGGGAGGTGGGCCTACGAGCAGTACTTC.